Below, 32 T cell receptor beta chains from the same sample are listed, as sequenced in a study of T-cell reconstitution after alpha-beta-depleted transplantation in children. TCRbeta library construction was performed incorporating unique molecular identifiers. TCRdb analysed the PCR reads with MiXCR anew, one entry per CDR3 protein. The sample lists more than 200,000 distinct CDR3 sequences, around 8.4% occurring once. The sample was PBMCs, mostly from graft donor cells, taken 360 days after TCRalphabeta/CD19-depleted stem cell transplant. Receptor source: a male patient under 10 years old who had a stem cell transplant for acute myeloid leukemia, so the T cells may come from the graft donor.

In the case of this clonotype: The conserved final phenylalanine or tryptophan is absent from the CDR3, which likely points to a read error. The chain joins TRBV3-1 to TRBJ2-5; D remains ambiguous. Trimming pared 1 base from V and 5 bases from J, leaving 8 bases between. This CDR3 comprises 13 residues. Germline assignment: CDR1 LGHDT and CDR2 YNNKEL (reference sequence). CDR3 sequence (DNA): TGTGCCAGCAGCCAAGCTCCATCCGAGACCCAGTACGTC. It is translated as CASSQAPSETQYV.

This clonotype has ten or more counts. The chain recombines TRBV25-1 with TRBJ2-2; 9 nucleotides line up with TRBD1. The CDR3 length is 15 residues. Per germline, CDR1 MGHDK and CDR2 SYGVNS. J was trimmed by 7 bases and V by 2 bases; bases with no gene match: 5. CDR3 loop: CASSELQGAGGELFF. The DNA of the CDR3 is TGTGCCAGCAGTGAACTACAGGGGGCTGGCGGGGAGCTGTTTTTT.

The rearrangement joins TRBV12-3 or TRBV12-4 to TRBJ2-2; D perhaps matches TRBD2 (7 bases). The CDR3 is 16 residues long. Trimming took off 5 bases at V and 0 bases at J, with 13 bases between the two ends. DNA for the CDR3: TGTGCCAGCAGTCCCCGGGGGGCCGCGAACACCGGGGAGCTGTTTTTT. This gives the protein CASSPRGAANTGELFF.

This chain uses TRBV15 with TRBJ2-3; 11 nucleotides line up with TRBD2. The CDR3 contains 17 residues. V gave up 0 bases and J gave up 6 bases; unmatched junction bases: 8. Germline assignment: CDR1 LNHNV and CDR2 YYDKDF (reference sequence). The CDR3 here is CATSREEATSGEDTQYF. CDR3 nucleotides: TGTGCCACCAGCAGAGAAGAGGCGACTAGCGGGGAGGATACGCAGTATTTT.

The chain couples TRBV20-1 to TRBJ2-5, with 7 bases matching TRBD1. V was clipped by 2 bases and J by 4 bases; unmatched bases: 10. The CDR3 has 15 residues. From germline, CDR1 is DFQATT and CDR2 SNEGSKA (reference sequence). CDR3 sequence: CSARSPRGNGETQYF. DNA of the CDR3: TGCAGTGCTAGATCACCCAGGGGGAACGGAGAGACCCAGTACTTC.

The chain links TRBV7-6 to TRBJ2-1; D gene unclear. Germline loops: CDR1 SGHVS, CDR2 FNYEAQ. The CDR3 is 17 residues long. V lost 9 bases and J lost 4, with 25 bases in between. CDR3 amino acids: CARKPPPHSRPYNEQFF. CDR3 nucleotide sequence: TGTGCCAGGAAGCCCCCACCTCACTCGAGGCCATACAATGAGCAGTTCTTC.

As regards this clonotype: A read error may be the cause here, since a much bigger clone is one base away. This chain links TRBV12-3 or TRBV12-4 with TRBJ1-1; D remains ambiguous. V was shortened by 2 bases and J by 0 bases, with 4 bases between the two germline ends. The CDR3 sequence is 13 residues long. CDR3 in amino acids: CASSLLMNTEAFF. For the CDR3, the DNA is TGTGCCAGCAGTTTATTGATGAACACTGAAGCTTTCTTT.

This chain uses TRBV7-9 with TRBJ2-7; the D is unclear. With 1 base removed from V and 0 bases from J, the gap between germline ends came to 4 bases. The CDR3 loop spans 13 amino acids. CDR1 SEHNR and CDR2 FQNEAQ come from the germline V gene (reference sequence). DNA of the CDR3: TGTGCCAGCAGCTTAGTAAACTCCTACGAGCAGTACTTC. This encodes CASSLVNSYEQYF.

This rearrangement joins TRBV12-3 or TRBV12-4 to TRBJ1-2; D perhaps matches TRBD1 (6 bases). The CDR3 sequence is 14 residues long. V was shortened by 6 bases and J by 3 bases, with 14 bases between the two germline ends. As DNA, the CDR3 is TGTGCCAGCAGACATGGAGGGGGGGACTATGGCTACACCTTC. Translation gives CASRHGGGDYGYTF.

At least ten counts were recorded for this clonotype. The chain combines TRBV20-1 with TRBJ2-5, with 8 bases that match TRBD2. V was pared by 4 bases and J by 3 bases, with 4 bases of the junction left unmatched. The CDR3 is made up of 13 amino acids. Germline CDR1 and CDR2: DFQATT and SNEGSKA (reference sequence). Here the CDR3 DNA reads TGCAGTGCTACGTATAGCGGGAAAGAGACCCAGTACTTC. Protein: CSATYSGKETQYF.

This sequence joins TRBV13 and TRBJ2-1, with 7 bases lining up with TRBD2. The V gene end was trimmed by 3 bases and the J gene end by 3 bases; junction bases not matched to a gene: 5. Germline assignment: CDR1 PRHDT and CDR2 FYEKMQ (reference sequence). CDR3 length equals 15 residues. Written as DNA, the CDR3 is TGTGCCAGCAGCTTTAATTCGGGGGGCTACAATGAGCAGTTCTTC. This gives the protein CASSFNSGGYNEQFF.

This rearrangement joins TRBV5-1 to TRBJ2-5; D not resolved. The ends were cut back, 0 bases at V and 8 bases at J, with 14 bases in the middle. The CDR3 consists of 14 residues. Germline values: CDR1 SGHRS, CDR2 YFSETQ. The CDR3 bases are TGCGCCAGCAGCTTGGATCGCAGAACTCCTACCCAGTACTTC. Amino acids: CASSLDRRTPTQYF.

This clonotype was counted at least ten times. The chain combines TRBV29-1 with TRBJ2-1; D is unclear. V was clipped by 3 bases and J by 8 bases, with 14 bases between them. This CDR3 has 13 amino acids. Germline CDR1 and CDR2: SQVTM and ANQGSEA. CDR3 sequence (DNA): TGCAGCGTTGACAAGTCCCTAGGCGATGAGCAGTTCTTC. This translates into CSVDKSLGDEQFF.

In its sample, this clonotype was seen many times. This chain connects TRBV7-2 to TRBJ1-5; TRBD1 aligns across 8 bases. CDR1 and CDR2 (germline): SGHTA, FQGNSA. With 2 bases clipped from V and 4 bases from J, the junction kept 4 bases outside the gene matches. There are 15 residues in the CDR3. CDR3 in amino acids: CASSLRGQVNQPQHF. CDR3 coding DNA: TGTGCCAGCAGCTTAAGGGGACAGGTGAATCAGCCCCAGCATTTT.

There are many counts of this clonotype. The chain couples TRBV9 to TRBJ2-1, with 7 bases aligning to TRBD2. The CDR3 sequence is 14 residues long. The germline CDR1 and CDR2 sequences are SGDLS and YYNGEE. V trimming: 4 bases; J trimming: 2 bases; junction bases outside the gene matches: 3. DNA of the CDR3: TGTGCCAGCAGCCTTAGCGGGCCCTACAATGAGCAGTTCTTC. This gives the protein CASSLSGPYNEQFF.

A few counts support this clonotype. The rearrangement uses TRBV28 and TRBJ1-4; D is undetermined. The CDR3 covers 12 residues. Germline V CDR1 and CDR2: MDHEN, SYDVKM. V was cut by 5 bases and J by 3 bases, with 4 bases left in between. The CDR3 DNA reads as TGTGCCAGCAGTGGTGCTAATGAAAAACTGTTTTTT. This sequence encodes CASSGANEKLFF.

The V call is TRBV20-1, the J call TRBJ2-6, with D perhaps assigned TRBD1 or TRBD2 (6 bases each). Trimming left V 4 bases short and J 4 bases short, with 8 bases between. The CDR3 has 13 amino acids. CDR1 is DFQATT, CDR2 SNEGSKA, per germline (reference sequence). CDR3 DNA: TGCAGTGCTACGGGGGCAGGGGCCAACGTCCTGACTTTC. It translates to CSATGAGANVLTF.

This clonotype was seen a single time. This sequence joins TRBV19 and TRBJ1-2; 8 bases match TRBD1. The CDR3 has 18 amino acids. J was trimmed by 4 bases and V by 5 bases; bases with no gene match: 18. Germline loops: CDR1 LNHDA, CDR2 SQIVND (reference sequence). CDR3 DNA: TGTGCCAGTAGTCTAGGGACAGGCATCTCTCCGGGGGCCTATGGCTACACCTTC. Amino acid sequence: CASSLGTGISPGAYGYTF.

This clonotype was seen repeatedly, ten times or more. The chain is built from TRBV2 and TRBJ2-2; 7 nucleotides align to TRBD1. With V trimmed by 6 bases and J by 0 bases, 4 bases remained unmatched. There are 15 residues in the CDR3. CDR1 is SNHLY and CDR2 is FYNNEI in the germline V gene. CDR3 residues: CASSNRGPNTGELFF. The DNA of the CDR3 is TGTGCCAGCAGCAACAGGGGACCGAACACCGGGGAGCTGTTTTTT.

The chain links TRBV12-3 or TRBV12-4 to TRBJ1-4; TRBD1 aligns across 8 bases. The CDR3 spans 15 residues. With V trimmed by 10 bases and J by 8 bases, 15 bases remained unmatched. CDR3 region: CATKDRGIVGEKLFF. CDR3 nucleotides: TGTGCCACCAAAGACAGGGGAATCGTTGGAGAAAAACTGTTTTTT.

In nucleotides, the CDR3 is TGCGCCAGCAGCCAAGATAAAGGGAGTGGGGCTAGCGGGTCCTACGAGCAGTACTTC. Its protein is CASSQDKGSGASGSYEQYF. The chain uses TRBV4-3 and TRBJ2-7; 8 bases agree with TRBD2. The germline V gene encodes CDR1 LGHNA and CDR2 YSLEER. With 0 bases clipped from V and 1 base from J, the junction kept 14 bases outside the gene matches. The CDR3 is made up of 19 amino acids.

This sequence joins TRBV5-1 and TRBJ2-1, with 7 bases fitting TRBD2. Germline loops: CDR1 SGHRS, CDR2 YFSETQ. This CDR3 has 16 residues. Germline trimming cut 1 base from V and 0 bases from J; bases unmatched to any gene: 4. The CDR3 region is CASSLWGGGSYNEQFF. For the CDR3, the DNA is TGCGCCAGCAGCTTGTGGGGCGGGGGCTCCTACAATGAGCAGTTCTTC.

The V and J genes are TRBV3-1 and TRBJ2-7; 11 nucleotides match TRBD2. V lost 4 bases and J lost 6; bases outside the gene matches: 2. Germline-derived CDR1 and CDR2 are LGHDT and YNNKEL (reference sequence). This CDR3 is built from 13 residues. This CDR3 reads CASSLGTSGEQYV. The CDR3 coding sequence is TGTGCCAGCAGCCTAGGGACTAGCGGCGAGCAGTACGTC.

This clonotype occurred a few times. The gene calls are TRBV5-1 and TRBJ2-2; TRBD1 matches at 9 bases. CDR3 size: 17 residues. Germline V gene lookup returns CDR1 SGHRS and CDR2 YFSETQ. J lost 6 bases, V lost 7 bases, and 16 bases had no gene match. The CDR3 here is CASANRDRDRVAGELFF. The DNA for the CDR3 is TGCGCCAGCGCCAACCGGGACAGGGATAGGGTGGCCGGGGAGCTGTTTTTT.

This clonotype was picked up many times. The CDR3 is CSASPGGGNTEAFF. CDR3 in DNA: TGCAGTGCTAGCCCCGGGGGGGGGAACACTGAAGCTTTCTTT. The chain employs TRBV20-1 and TRBJ1-1; possibly TRBD1 for D (5 bases). V gave up 3 bases and J gave up 1 base, with 12 bases separating them. Germline V gene sequence: CDR1 DFQATT, CDR2 SNEGSKA (reference sequence). The CDR3 contains 14 residues.

This clonotype was observed at least ten times. The chain couples TRBV10-3 to TRBJ2-4; tentatively, D is TRBD1 (6 bases). The CDR3 consists of 13 residues. CDR1 ENHRY and CDR2 SYGVKD come from the germline V gene. V lost 10 bases and J lost 4, with 14 bases in between. Here the CDR3 DNA reads TGTGCCACCATACGAAGGGGGAAAAACATTCAGTACTTC. Amino acid sequence: CATIRRGKNIQYF.

In its sample, this clonotype was seen many times. V is TRBV12-3 or TRBV12-4 and J is TRBJ2-3; D ambiguous. Trimming stripped 5 bases from V and 6 bases from J, with 15 bases between. CDR3 length: 14 residues. CDR3 in amino acids: CASSTPTKWDTQYF. The CDR3 nucleotides are TGTGCCAGCAGTACCCCGACAAAGTGGGATACGCAGTATTTT.

This clonotype has just a few counts. This chain connects TRBV7-6 to TRBJ1-2; D is undetermined. V shed 5 bases and J shed 0 bases, with 16 bases lying between them. The CDR3 is 16 residues long. The germline V gene has CDR1 SGHVS and CDR2 FNYEAQ. This chain's CDR3 is CASSPKSGRANYGYTF. CDR3 DNA sequence: TGTGCCAGCAGCCCAAAATCAGGAAGAGCTAACTATGGCTACACCTTC.

This clonotype was seen many times. This chain uses TRBV5-1 with TRBJ2-2; D unresolved. This CDR3 is 14 amino acids long. CDR1 and CDR2 (germline): SGHRS, YFSETQ. V was shortened by 4 bases and J by 0 bases, with 7 bases between the two germline ends. CDR3 amino acids: CASSTATNTGELFF. CDR3 in DNA: TGCGCCAGCAGCACGGCCACGAACACCGGGGAGCTGTTTTTT.

This clonotype was observed many times. The chain combines TRBV20-1 with TRBJ2-5, with D perhaps matching TRBD1 or TRBD2 (6 bases each). Trimming left V 8 bases short and J 1 base short, with 20 bases between. Germline CDR1 reads DFQATT; CDR2 reads SNEGSKA (reference sequence). The CDR3 is 15 amino acids. The CDR3 loop is CSPRGDRTTQETQYF. The CDR3 DNA is TGCAGTCCAAGGGGGGATCGGACCACCCAAGAGACCCAGTACTTC.

A few counts support this clonotype. The chain is built from TRBV5-1 and TRBJ2-1, with a tentative D call TRBD2 (5 bases). CDR1 SGHRS and CDR2 YFSETQ come from the germline V gene. V was shortened by 0 bases and J by 15 bases, with 19 bases between the two germline ends. The CDR3 runs to 14 residues. The DNA for the CDR3 is TGCGCCAGCAGCTTGGGGGCCCAACTAGGGCGGACGTTCTTC. Its protein is CASSLGAQLGRTFF.

This clonotype was recorded many times. The rearrangement links TRBV7-3 to TRBJ2-3; D is ambiguous. Trimming removed 2 bases from V and 6 bases from J, with 9 bases in between. The CDR3 totals 13 residues. Germline CDR1 reads SGHTA; CDR2 reads FQGTGA. This CDR3 reads CASSLAETDTQYF. CDR3 sequence (DNA): TGTGCCAGCAGCTTAGCTGAGACGGATACGCAGTATTTT.